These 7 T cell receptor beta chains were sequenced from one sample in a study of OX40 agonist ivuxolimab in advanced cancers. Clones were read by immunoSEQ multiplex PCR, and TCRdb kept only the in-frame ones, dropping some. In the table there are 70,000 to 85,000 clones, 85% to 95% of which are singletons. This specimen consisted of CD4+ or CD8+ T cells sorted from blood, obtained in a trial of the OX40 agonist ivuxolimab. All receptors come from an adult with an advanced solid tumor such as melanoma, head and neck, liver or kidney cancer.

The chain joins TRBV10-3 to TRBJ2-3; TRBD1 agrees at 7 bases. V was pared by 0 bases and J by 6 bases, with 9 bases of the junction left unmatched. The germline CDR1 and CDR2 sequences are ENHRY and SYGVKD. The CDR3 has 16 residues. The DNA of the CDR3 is TGTGCCATCAGTGAGTCGACAGGGCTCAGGTTTGATACGCAGTATTTT. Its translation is CAISESTGLRFDTQYF.

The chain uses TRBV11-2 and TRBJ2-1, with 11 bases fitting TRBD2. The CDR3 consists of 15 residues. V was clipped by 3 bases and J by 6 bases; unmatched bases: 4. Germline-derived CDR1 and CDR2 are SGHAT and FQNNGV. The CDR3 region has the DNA TGTGCCAGCAGCTTGACTAGCGGGACGCCCAATGAGCAGTTCTTC. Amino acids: CASSLTSGTPNEQFF. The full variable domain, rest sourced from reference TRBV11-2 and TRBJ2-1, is EAGVAQSPRYKIIEKRQSVAFWCNPISGHATLYWYQQILGQGPKLLIQFQNNGVVDDSQLPKDRFSAERLKGVDSTLKIQPAKLEDSAVYLCASSLTSGTPNEQFFGPGTRLTVL.

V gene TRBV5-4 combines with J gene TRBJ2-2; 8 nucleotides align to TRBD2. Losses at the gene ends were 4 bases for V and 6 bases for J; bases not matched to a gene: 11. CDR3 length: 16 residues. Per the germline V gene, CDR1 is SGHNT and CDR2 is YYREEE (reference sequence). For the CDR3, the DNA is TGTGCCAGCAGCCCCGGGGGAGCGGGAGCTCCCGGGGAGCTGTTTTTT. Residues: CASSPGGAGAPGELFF. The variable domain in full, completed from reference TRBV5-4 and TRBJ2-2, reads ETGVTQSPTHLIKTRGQQVTLRCSSQSGHNTVSWYQQALGQGPQFIFQYYREEENGRGNFPPRFSGLQFPNYSSELNVNALELDDSALYLCASSPGGAGAPGELFFGEGSRLTVL.

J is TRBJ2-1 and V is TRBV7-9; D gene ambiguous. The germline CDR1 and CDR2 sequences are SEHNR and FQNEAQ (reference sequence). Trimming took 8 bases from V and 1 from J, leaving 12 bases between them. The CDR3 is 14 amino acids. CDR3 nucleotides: TGTGCCAGCCCCCCCGAAAGTTCCTACAATGAGCAGTTCTTC. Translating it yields CASPPESSYNEQFF.

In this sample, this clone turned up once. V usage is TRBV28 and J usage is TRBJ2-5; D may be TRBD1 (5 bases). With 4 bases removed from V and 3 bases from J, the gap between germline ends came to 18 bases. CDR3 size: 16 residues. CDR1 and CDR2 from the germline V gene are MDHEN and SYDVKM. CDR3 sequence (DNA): TGTGCCAGCAGTTCTCCCGCCGCAGGGTCAAAAGAGACCCAGTACTTC. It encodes CASSSPAAGSKETQYF. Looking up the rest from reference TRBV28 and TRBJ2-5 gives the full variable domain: DVKVTQSSRYLVKRTGEKVFLECVQDMDHENMFWYRQDPGLGLRLIYFSYDVKMKEKGDIPEGYSVSREKKERFSLILESASTNQTSMYLCASSSPAAGSKETQYFGPGTRLLVL.

The CDR3 DNA is TGTGCCAGCAGCTTAGAGGGACTGGGGAGGGAGCAGTACTTC. Protein sequence: CASSLEGLGREQYF. This sequence joins TRBV7-2 and TRBJ2-7, with D perhaps matching TRBD2 (6 bases). The CDR3 spans 14 residues. The V and J ends lost 1 base and 7 bases respectively, with 14 bases between them. CDR1 and CDR2 from the germline V gene are SGHTA and FQGNSA.

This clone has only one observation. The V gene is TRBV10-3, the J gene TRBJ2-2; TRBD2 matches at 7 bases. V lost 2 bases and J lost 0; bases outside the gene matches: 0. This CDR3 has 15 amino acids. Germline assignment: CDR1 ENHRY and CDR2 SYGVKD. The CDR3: CAISETSANTGELFF. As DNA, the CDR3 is TGTGCCATCAGTGAGACTAGCGCGAACACCGGGGAGCTGTTTTTT.